These T cell receptor beta chains were read from a single sample in a study of T cell responses to AZD1222 COVID-19 vaccine. Sequencing was performed with immunoSEQ multiplex PCR; in TCRdb, only in-frame clones are kept and a portion is missing. The table includes approximately 140,000 clones, roughly 90% detected once. Sequenced material: peripheral blood, taken 28 days after the second AZD1222 dose. The origin of the receptors is an adult who received the AZD1222 COVID-19 vaccine. CDR3s include the opening cysteine and the closing phenylalanine or tryptophan.

v_gene	j_gene	CDR3aa
TRBV9	TRBJ2-1	CASSVGGRAHNEQFF
TRBV9	TRBJ1-4	CASSSLGSGGNEKLFF
TRBV4-2	TRBJ2-5	CASSLRLAGDETQYF
TRBV2	TRBJ1-3	CASTLDWNSGNTIYF
TRBV9	TRBJ2-2	CASSGWQLNTGELFF
TRBV7-9	TRBJ1-3	CASSLAPASPDTIYF
TRBV5-1	TRBJ1-1	CASSAQGDTEAFF
TRBV28	TRBJ1-1	CASSLGMAVTEAFF
TRBV30	TRBJ2-2	CAWEGTGELFF
TRBV19	TRBJ2-1	CASSTQRAGSYNEQFF
TRBV11-2	TRBJ2-1	CASSIGPSPDHEQFF
TRBV3-1/TRBV3-2	TRBJ2-1	CASSQDLAGMEFF
TRBV14	TRBJ1-1	CASSHGMGGAFF
TRBV18	TRBJ1-2	CASSTGVAYRSNYGYTF
TRBV15	TRBJ1-1	CATSPQGGETEAFF
TRBV30	TRBJ1-1	CAWSLSPPEAFF
TRBV5-5	TRBJ1-4	CASSPRAGPWATNEKLFF
TRBV7-9	TRBJ2-5	CASSLVDRQETQYF
TRBV27	TRBJ1-1	CASSYGARGWEAFF
TRBV14	TRBJ1-2	CASSQDATGLNYGYTF
TRBV7-2	TRBJ1-5	CASSLTGNSNQPQHF
TRBV27	TRBJ1-6	CASSLLPGPNSPLHF
TRBV6-5	TRBJ2-7	CASRPGDSYEQYF
TRBV24-1	TRBJ1-1	CATSPWVQGAQVAFF
TRBV19	TRBJ2-1	CASRNRAEQFF
TRBV7-8	TRBJ2-7	CASSRSGGTYEQYF
TRBV10-3	TRBJ2-7	CAISKTTLEGEQYF
TRBV11-2	TRBJ1-1	CASSRPKPGALRGDTEAFF
TRBV25-1	TRBJ1-6	CASSDGRGRVSPLHF
TRBV6-4	TRBJ2-2	CASSDSYPNTGELFF
TRBV7-8	TRBJ2-5	CASSTRWGRQETQYF
TRBV11-3	TRBJ2-7	CASSLRLAGVPYEQYF
TRBV10-3	TRBJ2-3	CAISPGPSTDTQYF
TRBV6-5	TRBJ2-1	CASRARNRGNEQFF
TRBV7-9	TRBJ2-3	CASSSQTGTSGRLHF
TRBV28	TRBJ2-7	CASSPQIRREQYF
TRBV3-1/TRBV3-2	TRBJ2-7	CASSQGMGLSPSAF
TRBV30	TRBJ1-2	CAWSGAVDGYTF
TRBV9	TRBJ1-2	CASSVAAERPSYGYTF
TRBV6-2/TRBV6-3	TRBJ1-2	CASSQGSNYGYTF
TRBV14	TRBJ1-3	CASSLRANSGNTIYF
TRBV10-2	TRBJ2-2	CASSESSRDGELFF
TRBV30	TRBJ1-1	CAWSDTGNTEAFF
TRBV6-2/TRBV6-3	TRBJ2-5	CASSSDTDQETQYF
TRBV2	TRBJ2-7	CASSGRTSIYEQYF
TRBV6-5	TRBJ2-7	CASSIRTSGSYEQYF